Listed below are T cell receptor beta chains from one sample, sequenced in a study of cytomegalovirus exposure and HLA in healthy donors. Profiling relied on immunoSEQ multiplex PCR, and the TCRdb table lists in-frame clones only, not all of them. The sample contains some 150,000 clones, 55% to 80% of which appear only once. The specimen was PBMCs. These receptors were obtained from a woman aged 55-75 years in good health and CMV-seropositive. CDR3s leave out the opening cysteine and the closing phenylalanine or tryptophan. A clone size is listed for some rows: how often the clone was seen (once, few, many), or a class if it is expanded.

V	J	size	CDR3
TRBV2	TRBJ2-1	NA	ASSGLASEYNEQF
TRBV6-6	TRBJ1-1	NA	ASPKNEVLNTEAF
TRBV5-1	TRBJ2-2	once	ASSLGGTSGNTGELF
TRBV7-9	TRBJ2-1	NA	ASGGATNNEQF
TRBV5-1	TRBJ2-1	NA	ASSSQGVENNEQF
TRBV7-3	TRBJ2-3	NA	ASSPGLVSSTDTQY
TRBV11-3	TRBJ2-2	NA	ASSLEAGVTGELF
TRBV19	TRBJ2-7	NA	ASRRIGASGLRSSYEQY
TRBV4-2	TRBJ2-7	NA	ASSPDRTTYEQY
TRBV23-1	TRBJ1-5	NA	ASSQSKAGADRGYSNQPQH
TRBV4-1	TRBJ1-4	few	ASSQDGTPNEKLF
TRBV29-1	TRBJ2-7	NA	SALQASSYEQY